A selection of T cell receptor beta chains follows, all from one sample in a study of circulating and synovial CD4+ cells in juvenile arthritis. Clones were read by immunoSEQ multiplex PCR, and TCRdb kept only the in-frame ones, dropping some. Among 30,000 to 40,000 clones listed, nearly 95% were seen once. Sequencing was performed on CD4+ T cells from blood. The receptor set was obtained from a human donor with juvenile idiopathic arthritis. Both conserved end residues are trimmed from each CDR3. The D gene is left open where the match is weak.

>.|TRBV6-4|TRBJ2-1
ASSRDGGVTSRL
>TRBD1|TRBV5-1|TRBJ1-3
ASSFAGTGAGNTIY
>.|TRBV28|TRBJ1-4
ASSLGSVRDIV
>.|TRBV7-2|TRBJ2-5
ASRSKGETQY
>.|TRBV5-4|TRBJ1-3
ASSPDSSGNTIY
>.|TRBV5-1|TRBJ2-1
ASSLGSSAYNEQF
>.|TRBV5-3|TRBJ1-2
ARSLGAL
>TRBD1|TRBV9|TRBJ2-7
ASSVETGGLNNEQY
>TRBD1|TRBV7-2|TRBJ2-7
ASSLGTGTYEQY
>TRBD2|TRBV7-2|TRBJ2-5
ASSFPLAGGETQY
>.|TRBV10-1|TRBJ2-2
ASTRDKNTGELF
>.|TRBV9|TRBJ2-7
ASSPLTPSYEQY
>.|TRBV27|TRBJ2-5
ASSKQGRETQY
>TRBD1|TRBV27|TRBJ1-1
ASSSPAGGAGTEAF
>.|TRBV4-3|TRBJ2-3
ASSRGTLTGGSTDTQY
>TRBD2|TRBV5-1|TRBJ2-3
ASSPGGGTDTQY
>.|TRBV19|TRBJ1-1
ASSTLNRASAF
>.|TRBV6-5|TRBJ2-5
ASSKQGRLETQY
>.|TRBV5-4|TRBJ1-1
ASTMGEGSGREAF
>.|TRBV7-5|TRBJ2-7
ARSANGKTYEQY
>TRBD1|TRBV29-1|TRBJ2-1
SVEDPQGANEQF
>.|TRBV14|TRBJ2-7
ASSQRQAYEQY
>.|TRBV7-2|TRBJ2-5
ASSLQVRQETQY
>TRBD1|TRBV9|TRBJ2-7
ASSPRGLKEYEQY
>.|TRBV28|TRBJ1-2
ASSFSRVSRGYT
>.|TRBV5-1|TRBJ1-1
ASSLVSDWSTEAF
>.|TRBV10-1|TRBJ1-3
ASSESGRGGNTIY
>TRBD1|TRBV6-6|TRBJ1-5
ASSSTGGNQPQH
>TRBD1|TRBV18|TRBJ1-3
ASSPPSAGGGNTIY
>.|TRBV29-1|TRBJ2-1
SVESLASYNEQF
>TRBD1|TRBV5-5|TRBJ1-1
ASSSDRGHTEAF
>TRBD1|TRBV9|TRBJ2-7
ASGPAGTGVMSSYEQY
>TRBD2|TRBV28|TRBJ2-1
ASSWGLAGVHNEQF